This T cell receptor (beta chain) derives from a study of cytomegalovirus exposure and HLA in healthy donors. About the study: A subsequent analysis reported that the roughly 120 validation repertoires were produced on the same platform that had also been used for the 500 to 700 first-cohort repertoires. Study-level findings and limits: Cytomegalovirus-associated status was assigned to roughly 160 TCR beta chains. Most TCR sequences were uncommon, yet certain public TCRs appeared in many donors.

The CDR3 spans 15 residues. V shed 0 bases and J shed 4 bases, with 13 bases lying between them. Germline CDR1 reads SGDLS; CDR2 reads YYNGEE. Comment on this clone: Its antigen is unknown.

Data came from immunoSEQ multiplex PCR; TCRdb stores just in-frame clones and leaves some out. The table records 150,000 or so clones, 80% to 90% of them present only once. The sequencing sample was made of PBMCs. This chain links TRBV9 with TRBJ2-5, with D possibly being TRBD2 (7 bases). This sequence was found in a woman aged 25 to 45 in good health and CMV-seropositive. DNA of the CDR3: TGTGCCAGCAGCGTAGTTGGGGCGGGGGCAGAGACCCAGTACTTC. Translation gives CASSVVGAGAETQYF.